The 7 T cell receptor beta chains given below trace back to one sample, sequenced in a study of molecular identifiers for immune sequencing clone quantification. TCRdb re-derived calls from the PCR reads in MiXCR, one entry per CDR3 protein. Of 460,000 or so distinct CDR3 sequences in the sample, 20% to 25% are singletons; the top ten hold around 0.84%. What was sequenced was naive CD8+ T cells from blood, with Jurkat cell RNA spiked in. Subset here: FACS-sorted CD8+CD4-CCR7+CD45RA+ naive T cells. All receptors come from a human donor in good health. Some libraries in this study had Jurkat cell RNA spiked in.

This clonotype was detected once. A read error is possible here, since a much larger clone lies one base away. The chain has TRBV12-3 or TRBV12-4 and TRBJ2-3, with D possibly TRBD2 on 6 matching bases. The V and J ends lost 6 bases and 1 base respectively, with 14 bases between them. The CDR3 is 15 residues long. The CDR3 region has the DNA TGTGCCAGCAGCTCAGATGGCGGGGGCACAGATACGCAGTATTTT. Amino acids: CASSSDGGGTDTQYF.

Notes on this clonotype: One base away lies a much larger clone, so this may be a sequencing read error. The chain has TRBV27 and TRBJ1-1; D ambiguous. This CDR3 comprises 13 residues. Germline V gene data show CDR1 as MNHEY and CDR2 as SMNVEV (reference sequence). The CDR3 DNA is TGTGCCGGCAGTTTGGTTTGGAACACTGAAGCTTTCTTT. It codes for CAGSLVWNTEAFF.

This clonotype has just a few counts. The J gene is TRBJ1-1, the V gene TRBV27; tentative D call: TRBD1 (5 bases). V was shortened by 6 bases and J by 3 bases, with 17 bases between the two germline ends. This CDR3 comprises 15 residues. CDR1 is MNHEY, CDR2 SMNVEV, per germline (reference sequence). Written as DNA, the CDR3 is TGTGCCAGCAGGCCCGGGGGACGGGTGGACACTGAAGCTTTCTTT. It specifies CASRPGGRVDTEAFF.

CDR3 in DNA: TGTGCCAGCAGTTTCCCCGGGAGAGACTATAGCAATCAGCCCCAGCATTTT. This translates into CASSFPGRDYSNQPQHF. This rearrangement joins TRBV6-2 or TRBV6-3 to TRBJ1-5, with unresolved D. The CDR3 is 17 residues long. V shed 4 bases and J shed 0 bases, with 16 bases lying between them. In germline, CDR1 is MNHEY, CDR2 SVGEGT.

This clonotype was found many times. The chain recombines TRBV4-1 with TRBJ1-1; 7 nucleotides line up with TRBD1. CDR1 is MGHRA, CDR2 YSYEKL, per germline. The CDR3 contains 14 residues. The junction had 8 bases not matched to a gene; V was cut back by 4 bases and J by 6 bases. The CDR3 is CASSPTRGTAEAFF. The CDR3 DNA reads TGCGCCAGCAGCCCAACAAGGGGGACAGCTGAAGCTTTCTTT.

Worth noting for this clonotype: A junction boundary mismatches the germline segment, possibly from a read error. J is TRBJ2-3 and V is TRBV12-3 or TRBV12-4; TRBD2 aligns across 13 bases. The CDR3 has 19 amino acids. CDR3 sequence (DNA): TGTGGCAGCAGTTCGACCACCTGGACTAGCGGGAGAAGGCCAGATACGCAGTATTTT. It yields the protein CGSSSTTWTSGRRPDTQYF.

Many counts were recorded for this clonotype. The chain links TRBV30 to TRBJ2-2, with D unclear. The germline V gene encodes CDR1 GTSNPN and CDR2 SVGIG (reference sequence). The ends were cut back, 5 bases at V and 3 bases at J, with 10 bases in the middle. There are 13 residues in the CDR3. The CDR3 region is CAWSTKYTGELFF. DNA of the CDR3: TGTGCCTGGTCAACGAAATACACCGGGGAGCTGTTTTTT.